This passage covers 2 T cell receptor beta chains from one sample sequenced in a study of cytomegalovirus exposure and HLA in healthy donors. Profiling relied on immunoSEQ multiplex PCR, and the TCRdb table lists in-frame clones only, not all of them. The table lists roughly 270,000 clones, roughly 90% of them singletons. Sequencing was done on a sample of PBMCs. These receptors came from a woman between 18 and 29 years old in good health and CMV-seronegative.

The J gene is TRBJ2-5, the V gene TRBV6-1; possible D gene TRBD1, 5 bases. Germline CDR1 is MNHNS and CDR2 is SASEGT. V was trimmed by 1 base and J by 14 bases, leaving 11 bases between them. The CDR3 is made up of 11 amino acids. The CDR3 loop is CASSEGAGKYF. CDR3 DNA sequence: TGTGCCAGCAGTGAAGGGGCAGGGAAATACTTC.

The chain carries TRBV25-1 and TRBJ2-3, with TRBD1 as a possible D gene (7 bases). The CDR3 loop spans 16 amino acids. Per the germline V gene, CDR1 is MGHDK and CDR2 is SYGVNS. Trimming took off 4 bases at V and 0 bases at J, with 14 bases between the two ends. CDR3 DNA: TGTGCCAGCAGTGGAACGACAGGGACTAGCACAGATACGCAGTATTTT. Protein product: CASSGTTGTSTDTQYF.